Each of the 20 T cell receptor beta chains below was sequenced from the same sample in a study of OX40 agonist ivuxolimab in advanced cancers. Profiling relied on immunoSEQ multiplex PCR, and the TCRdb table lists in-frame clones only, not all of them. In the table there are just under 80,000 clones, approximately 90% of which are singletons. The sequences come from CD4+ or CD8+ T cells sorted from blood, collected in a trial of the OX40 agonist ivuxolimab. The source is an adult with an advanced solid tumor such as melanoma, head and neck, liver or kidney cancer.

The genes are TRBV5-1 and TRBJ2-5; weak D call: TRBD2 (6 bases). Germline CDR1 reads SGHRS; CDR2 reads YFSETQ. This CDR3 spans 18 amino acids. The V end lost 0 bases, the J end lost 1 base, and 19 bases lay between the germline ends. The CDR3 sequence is CASSLAGAGPAIQETQYF. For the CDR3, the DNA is TGCGCCAGCAGCTTGGCCGGTGCGGGACCGGCAATCCAAGAGACCCAGTACTTC.

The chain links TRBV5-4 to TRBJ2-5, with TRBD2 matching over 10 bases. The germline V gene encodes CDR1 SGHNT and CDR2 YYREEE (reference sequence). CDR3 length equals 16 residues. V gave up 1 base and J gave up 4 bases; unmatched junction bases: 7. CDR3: CASSLRPSGRGETQYF. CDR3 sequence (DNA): TGTGCCAGCAGCTTGCGTCCCAGCGGGAGGGGAGAGACCCAGTACTTC.

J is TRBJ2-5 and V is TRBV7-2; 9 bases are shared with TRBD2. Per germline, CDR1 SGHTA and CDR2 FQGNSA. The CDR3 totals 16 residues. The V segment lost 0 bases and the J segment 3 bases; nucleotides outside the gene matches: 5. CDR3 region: CASSLAGTSSKETQYF. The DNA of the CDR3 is TGTGCCAGCAGCTTAGCCGGGACTAGCAGCAAAGAGACCCAGTACTTC.

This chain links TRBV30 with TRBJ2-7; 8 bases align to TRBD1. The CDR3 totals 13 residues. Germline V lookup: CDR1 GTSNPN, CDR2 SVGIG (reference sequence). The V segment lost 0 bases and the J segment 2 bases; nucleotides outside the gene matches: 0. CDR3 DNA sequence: TGTGCCTGGAGTGTACAGGGGGCCTACGAGCAGTACTTC. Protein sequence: CAWSVQGAYEQYF.

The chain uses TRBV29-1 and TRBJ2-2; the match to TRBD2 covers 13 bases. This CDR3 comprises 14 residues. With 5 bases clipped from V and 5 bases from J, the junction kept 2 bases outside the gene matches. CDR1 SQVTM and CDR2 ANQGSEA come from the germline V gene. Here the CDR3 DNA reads TGCAGCGTTCAGGGACTAGCGGGAACCGGGGAGCTGTTTTTT. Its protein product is CSVQGLAGTGELFF.

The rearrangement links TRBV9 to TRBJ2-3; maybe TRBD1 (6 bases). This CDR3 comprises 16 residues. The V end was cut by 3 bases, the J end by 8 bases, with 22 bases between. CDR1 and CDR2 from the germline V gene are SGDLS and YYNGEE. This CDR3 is CASSARDTTVQGTQYF. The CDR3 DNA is TGTGCCAGCAGCGCCCGGGACACCACAGTCCAGGGTACGCAGTATTTT.

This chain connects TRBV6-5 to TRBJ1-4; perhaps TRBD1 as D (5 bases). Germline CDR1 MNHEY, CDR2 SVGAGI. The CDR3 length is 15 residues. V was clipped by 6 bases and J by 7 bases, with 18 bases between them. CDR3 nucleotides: TGTGCCAGCAGCCACCGGGGGGGGAGGGGTGAAAAACTGTTTTTT. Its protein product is CASSHRGGRGEKLFF.

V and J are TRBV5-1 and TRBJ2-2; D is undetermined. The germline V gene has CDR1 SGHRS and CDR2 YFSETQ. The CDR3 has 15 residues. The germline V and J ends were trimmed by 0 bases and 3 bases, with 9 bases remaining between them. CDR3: CASSLVSGYTGELFF. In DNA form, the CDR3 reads TGCGCCAGCAGCTTGGTTTCCGGGTACACCGGGGAGCTGTTTTTT.

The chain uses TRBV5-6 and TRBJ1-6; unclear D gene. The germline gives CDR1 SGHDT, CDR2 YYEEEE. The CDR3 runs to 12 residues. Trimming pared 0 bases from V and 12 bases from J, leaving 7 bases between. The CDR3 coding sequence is TGTGCCAGCAGCTTGGGTGTAGGACCCCTCCACTTT. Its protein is CASSLGVGPLHF. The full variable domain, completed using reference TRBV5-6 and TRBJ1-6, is DAGVTQSPTHLIKTRGQQVTLRCSPKSGHDTVSWYQQALGQGPQFIFQYYEEEERQRGNFPDRFSGHQFPNYSSELNVNALLLGDSALYLCASSLGVGPLHFGNGTRLTVT.

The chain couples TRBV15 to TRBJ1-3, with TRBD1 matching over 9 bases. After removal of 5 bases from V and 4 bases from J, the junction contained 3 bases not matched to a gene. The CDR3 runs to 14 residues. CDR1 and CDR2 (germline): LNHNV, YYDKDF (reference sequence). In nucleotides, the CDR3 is TGTGCCACCAGCGGAGGGACAGGGGGAAACACCATATATTTT. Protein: CATSGGTGGNTIYF.

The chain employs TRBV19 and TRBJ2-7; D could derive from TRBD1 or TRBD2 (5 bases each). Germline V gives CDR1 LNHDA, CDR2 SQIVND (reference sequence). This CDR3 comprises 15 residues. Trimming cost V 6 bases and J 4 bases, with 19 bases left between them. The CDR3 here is CASRVRMAGAYEQYF. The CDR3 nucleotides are TGTGCCAGTAGGGTACGGATGGCCGGGGCATACGAGCAGTACTTC.

DNA for the CDR3: TGCACGGGACAGTCCTACAATGAGCAGTTCTTC. This codes for CTGQSYNEQFF. This sequence joins TRBV20-1 and TRBJ2-1; the match to TRBD1 covers 7 bases. Germline CDR1 is DFQATT and CDR2 is SNEGSKA (reference sequence). This CDR3 region has 11 residues.

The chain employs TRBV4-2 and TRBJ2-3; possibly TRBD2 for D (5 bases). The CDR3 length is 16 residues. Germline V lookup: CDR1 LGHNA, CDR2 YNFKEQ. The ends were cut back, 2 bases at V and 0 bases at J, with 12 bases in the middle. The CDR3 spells CASSQHGGSSTDTQYF. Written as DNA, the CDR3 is TGTGCCAGCAGCCAACATGGCGGGTCTAGCACAGATACGCAGTATTTT.

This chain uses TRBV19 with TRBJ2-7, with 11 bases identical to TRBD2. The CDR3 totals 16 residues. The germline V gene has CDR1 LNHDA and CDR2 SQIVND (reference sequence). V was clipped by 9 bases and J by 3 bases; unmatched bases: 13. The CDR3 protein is CASNSGRAQENYEQYF. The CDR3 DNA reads TGTGCCAGCAATAGCGGGAGGGCCCAGGAGAACTACGAGCAGTACTTC.

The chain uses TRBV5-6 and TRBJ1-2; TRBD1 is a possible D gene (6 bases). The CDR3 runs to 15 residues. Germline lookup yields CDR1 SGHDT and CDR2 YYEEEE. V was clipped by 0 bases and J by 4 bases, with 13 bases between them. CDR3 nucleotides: TGTGCCAGCAGCTTGGCGGGACATAAGGGCTATGGCTACACCTTC. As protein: CASSLAGHKGYGYTF.

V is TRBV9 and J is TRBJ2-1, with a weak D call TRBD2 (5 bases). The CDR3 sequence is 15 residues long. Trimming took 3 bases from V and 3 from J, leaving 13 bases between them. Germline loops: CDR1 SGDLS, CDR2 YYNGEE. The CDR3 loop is CASSGPLGNYNEQFF. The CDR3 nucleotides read TGTGCCAGCAGCGGACCACTAGGGAACTACAATGAGCAGTTCTTC.

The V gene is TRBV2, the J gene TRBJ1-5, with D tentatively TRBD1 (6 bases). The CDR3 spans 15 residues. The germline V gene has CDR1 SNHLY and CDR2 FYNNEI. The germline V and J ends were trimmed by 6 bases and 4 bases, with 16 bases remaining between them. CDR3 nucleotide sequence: TGTGCCAGCAGGCAAGAGGTAGGGGGTAATCAGCCCCAGCATTTT. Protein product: CASRQEVGGNQPQHF.

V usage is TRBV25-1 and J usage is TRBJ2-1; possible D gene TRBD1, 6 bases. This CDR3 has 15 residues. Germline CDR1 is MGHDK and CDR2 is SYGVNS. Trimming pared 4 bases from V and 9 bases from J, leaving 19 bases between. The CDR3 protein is CASSGTTTGSGEQFF. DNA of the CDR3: TGTGCCAGCAGTGGAACTACCACAGGGTCGGGTGAGCAGTTCTTC.

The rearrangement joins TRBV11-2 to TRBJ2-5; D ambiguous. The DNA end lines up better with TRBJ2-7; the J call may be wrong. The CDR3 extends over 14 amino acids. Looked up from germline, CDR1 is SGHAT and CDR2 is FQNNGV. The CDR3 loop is CASSLDRVSYEQYF. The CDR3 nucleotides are TGTGCCAGCAGCTTAGATCGTGTTTCCTACGAGCAGTACTTC.

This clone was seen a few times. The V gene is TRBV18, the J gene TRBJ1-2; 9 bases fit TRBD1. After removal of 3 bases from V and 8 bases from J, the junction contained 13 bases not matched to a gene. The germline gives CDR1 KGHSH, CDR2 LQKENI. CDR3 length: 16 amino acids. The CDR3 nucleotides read TGTGCCAGCTCACCGATTACCGACAGGGGGTCGGGCGGCTACACCTTC. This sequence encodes CASSPITDRGSGGYTF.